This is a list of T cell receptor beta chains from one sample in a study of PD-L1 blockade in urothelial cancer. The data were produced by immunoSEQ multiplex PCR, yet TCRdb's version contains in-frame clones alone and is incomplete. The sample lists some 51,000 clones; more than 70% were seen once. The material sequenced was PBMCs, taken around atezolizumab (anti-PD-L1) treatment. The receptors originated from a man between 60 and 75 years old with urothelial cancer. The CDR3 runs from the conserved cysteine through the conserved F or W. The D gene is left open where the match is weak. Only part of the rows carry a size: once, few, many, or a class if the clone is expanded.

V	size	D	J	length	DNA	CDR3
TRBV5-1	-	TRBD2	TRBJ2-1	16	TGCGCCAGCAGCTTGGCCGAGCGGGGGGTCTACAATGAGCAGTTCTTC	CASSLAERGVYNEQFF
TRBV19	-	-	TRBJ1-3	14	TGTGCCAGTAGTATCGAGGCATTTGGAAACACCATATATTTT	CASSIEAFGNTIYF
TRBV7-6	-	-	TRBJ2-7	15	TGTGCCAGCAGCCCTCACGAGGAGGTAAAATACGAGCAGTACTTC	CASSPHEEVKYEQYF
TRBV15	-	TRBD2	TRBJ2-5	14	TGTGCCACCAGCGCTGGGGGGGGCCAAGAGACCCAGTACTTC	CATSAGGGQETQYF
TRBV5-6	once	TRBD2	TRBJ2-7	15	TGTGCCAGCAGCGCCGATAGCGGGAGCTCCTACGAGCAGTACTTC	CASSADSGSSYEQYF
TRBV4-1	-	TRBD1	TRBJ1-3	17	TGCGCCAGCAGCCCCTCGGGACAGTCTAGCTCTGGAAACACCATATATTTT	CASSPSGQSSSGNTIYF
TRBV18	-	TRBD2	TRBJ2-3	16	TGTGCCAGCCGGGCCAGACTAGCGGGAGGGCCGCATACGCAGTATTTT	CASRARLAGGPHTQYF
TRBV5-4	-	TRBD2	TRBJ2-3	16	TGTGCCAGCAGCTTGGATAGCGGGAGGCCCACAGATACGCAGTATTTT	CASSLDSGRPTDTQYF
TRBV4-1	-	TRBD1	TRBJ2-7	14	TGCGCCAGCAGTCGACAGGGACAGTCCTACGAGCAGTACTTC	CASSRQGQSYEQYF
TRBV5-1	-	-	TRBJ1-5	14	TGCGCCAGCAGCCCCGGTCCCACCAATCAGCCCCAGCATTTT	CASSPGPTNQPQHF